Presented here are 8 T cell receptor beta chains from one specimen sequenced in a study of shared clonotypes between healthy human individuals. Data came from immunoSEQ multiplex PCR; TCRdb stores just in-frame clones and leaves some out. The sample has 1.6 million or so clones, over 95% seen once; the top ten hold approximately 1%. The material sequenced was naive CD4+ T cells sorted from blood. Stated subset: CD45RA+ positively selected. These receptors came from a man younger than 45 in good health.

The chain employs TRBV27 and TRBJ2-7, with D tentatively TRBD1 (5 bases). CDR1 is MNHEY and CDR2 is SMNVEV in the germline V gene (reference sequence). V gave up 10 bases and J gave up 6 bases, with 19 bases separating them. The CDR3 sequence is 13 residues long. The CDR3 loop reads CAIRRENGLEQYF. CDR3 sequence (DNA): TGTGCCATCCGCAGGGAAAACGGGCTCGAGCAGTACTTC.

The chain joins TRBV4-3 to TRBJ1-2, with D maybe TRBD1 (5 bases). The ends were cut back, 1 base at V and 7 bases at J, with 13 bases in the middle. The CDR3 totals 14 residues. Germline values: CDR1 LGHNA, CDR2 YSLEER. CDR3 residues: CASSQVVGVPGYTF. CDR3 in DNA: TGCGCCAGCAGCCAAGTGGTAGGGGTCCCTGGCTACACCTTC.

Written as DNA, the CDR3 is TGTGCCAGCAGCCGAGCGACAGGGTCGAATCAGCCCCAGCATTTT. Its protein is CASSRATGSNQPQHF. The rearrangement uses TRBV4-2 and TRBJ1-5, with 7 bases lining up with TRBD1. This CDR3 is built from 15 residues. CDR1 and CDR2 from the germline V gene are LGHNA and YNFKEQ. V lost 4 bases and J lost 4; bases outside the gene matches: 7.

The chain couples TRBV9 to TRBJ1-3, with a weak D call TRBD1 (5 bases). The CDR3 extends over 14 amino acids. Trimming left V 4 bases short and J 3 bases short, with 11 bases between. The germline V gene has CDR1 SGDLS and CDR2 YYNGEE. This CDR3 is CASSLRTFGNTIYF. The CDR3 DNA sequence: TGTGCCAGCAGCTTACGGACATTTGGAAACACCATATATTTT.

The CDR3 loop reads CASKDGGLNTGELFF. Here the CDR3 DNA reads TGTGCCAGCAAGGATGGGGGGTTGAACACCGGGGAGCTGTTTTTT. The genes are TRBV28 and TRBJ2-2; D is possibly TRBD2 (6 bases). The CDR3 length is 15 residues. Germline V gene sequence: CDR1 MDHEN, CDR2 SYDVKM. With 7 bases removed from V and 1 base from J, the gap between germline ends came to 13 bases. The full variable domain, completed using reference TRBV28 and TRBJ2-2, is DVKVTQSSRYLVKRTGEKVFLECVQDMDHENMFWYRQDPGLGLRLIYFSYDVKMKEKGDIPEGYSVSREKKERFSLILESASTNQTSMYLCASKDGGLNTGELFFGEGSRLTVL.

The chain has TRBV28 and TRBJ1-1, with a possible D match to TRBD1 (6 bases). V was trimmed by 3 bases and J by 5 bases, leaving 16 bases between them. Germline lookup yields CDR1 MDHEN and CDR2 SYDVKM. The length of the CDR3 is 15 residues. As DNA, the CDR3 is TGTGCCAGCAGTTTCCTCCACGGGGGGCCGACTGAAGCTTTCTTT. This encodes CASSFLHGGPTEAFF.

V and J are TRBV7-9 and TRBJ1-1, with D uncertain. CDR1 is SEHNR and CDR2 is FQNEAQ in the germline V gene (reference sequence). The V gene lost 3 bases and the J gene lost 4 bases, with 3 bases spanning the gap. The CDR3 is 11 residues long. The CDR3: CASSFGTEAFF. CDR3 nucleotides: TGTGCCAGCAGCTTTGGCACTGAAGCTTTCTTT.

This clone appeared once. V and J are TRBV6-1 and TRBJ1-2, with D possibly TRBD1 on 5 matching bases. Germline assignment: CDR1 MNHNS and CDR2 SASEGT. Trimming took 4 bases from V and 5 from J, leaving 17 bases between them. CDR3 length equals 15 residues. Written as DNA, the CDR3 is TGTGCCAGCAGTGCCGATTCGGGGGGTAGTTATGGCTACACCTTC. This codes for CASSADSGGSYGYTF.